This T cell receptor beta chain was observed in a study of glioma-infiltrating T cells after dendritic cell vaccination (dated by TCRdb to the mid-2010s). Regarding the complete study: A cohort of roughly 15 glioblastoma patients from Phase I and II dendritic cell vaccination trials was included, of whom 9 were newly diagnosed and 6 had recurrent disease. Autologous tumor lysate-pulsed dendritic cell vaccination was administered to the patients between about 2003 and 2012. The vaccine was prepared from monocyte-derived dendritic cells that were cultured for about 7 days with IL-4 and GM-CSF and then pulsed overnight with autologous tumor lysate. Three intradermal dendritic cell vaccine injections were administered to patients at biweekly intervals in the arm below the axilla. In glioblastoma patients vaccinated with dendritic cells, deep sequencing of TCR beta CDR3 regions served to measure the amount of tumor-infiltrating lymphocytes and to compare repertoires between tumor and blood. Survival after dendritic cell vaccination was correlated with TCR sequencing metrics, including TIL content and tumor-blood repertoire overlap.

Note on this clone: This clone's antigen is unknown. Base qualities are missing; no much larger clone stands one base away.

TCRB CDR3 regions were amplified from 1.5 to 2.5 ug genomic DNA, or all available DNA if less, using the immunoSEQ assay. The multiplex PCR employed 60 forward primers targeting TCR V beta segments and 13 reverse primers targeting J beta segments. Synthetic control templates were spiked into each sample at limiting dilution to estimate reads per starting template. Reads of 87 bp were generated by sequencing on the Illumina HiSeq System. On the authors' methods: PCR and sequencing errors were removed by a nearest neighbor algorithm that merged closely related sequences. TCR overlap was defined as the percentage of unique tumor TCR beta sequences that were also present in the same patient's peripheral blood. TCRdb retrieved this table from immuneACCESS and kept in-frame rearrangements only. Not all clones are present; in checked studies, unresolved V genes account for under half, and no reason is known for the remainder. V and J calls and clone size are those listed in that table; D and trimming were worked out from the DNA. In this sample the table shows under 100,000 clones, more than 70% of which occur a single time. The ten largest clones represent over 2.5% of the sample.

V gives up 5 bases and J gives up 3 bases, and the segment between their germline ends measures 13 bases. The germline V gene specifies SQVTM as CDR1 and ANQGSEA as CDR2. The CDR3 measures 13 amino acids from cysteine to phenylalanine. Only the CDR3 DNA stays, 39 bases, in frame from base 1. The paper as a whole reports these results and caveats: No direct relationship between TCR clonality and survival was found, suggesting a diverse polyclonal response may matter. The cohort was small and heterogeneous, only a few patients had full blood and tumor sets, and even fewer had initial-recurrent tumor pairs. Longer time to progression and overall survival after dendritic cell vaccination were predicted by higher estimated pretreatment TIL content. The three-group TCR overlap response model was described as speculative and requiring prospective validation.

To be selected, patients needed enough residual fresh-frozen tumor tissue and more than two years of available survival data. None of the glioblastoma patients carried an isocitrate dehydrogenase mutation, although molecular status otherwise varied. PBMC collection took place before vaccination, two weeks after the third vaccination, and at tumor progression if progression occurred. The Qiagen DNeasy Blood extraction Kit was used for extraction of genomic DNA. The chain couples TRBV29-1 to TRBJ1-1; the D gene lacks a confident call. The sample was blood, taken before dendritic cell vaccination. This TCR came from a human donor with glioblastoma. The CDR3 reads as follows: CSVQPQVDTEAFF. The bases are TGCAGCGTTCAGCCCCAGGTAGACACTGAAGCTTTCTTT.